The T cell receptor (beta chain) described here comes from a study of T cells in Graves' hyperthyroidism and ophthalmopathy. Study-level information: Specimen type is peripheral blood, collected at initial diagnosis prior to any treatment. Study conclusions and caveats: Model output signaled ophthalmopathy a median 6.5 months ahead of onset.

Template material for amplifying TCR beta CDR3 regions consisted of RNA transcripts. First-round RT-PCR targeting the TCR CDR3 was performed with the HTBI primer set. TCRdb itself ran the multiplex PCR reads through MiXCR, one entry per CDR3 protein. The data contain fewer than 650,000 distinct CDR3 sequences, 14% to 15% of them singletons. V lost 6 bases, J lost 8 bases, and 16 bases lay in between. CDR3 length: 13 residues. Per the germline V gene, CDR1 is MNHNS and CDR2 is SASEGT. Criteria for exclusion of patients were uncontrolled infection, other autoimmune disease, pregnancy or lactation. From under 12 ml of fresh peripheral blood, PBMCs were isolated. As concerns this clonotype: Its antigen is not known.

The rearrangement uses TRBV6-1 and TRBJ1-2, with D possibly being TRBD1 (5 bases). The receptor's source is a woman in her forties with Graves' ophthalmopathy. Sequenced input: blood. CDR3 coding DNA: TGTGCCAGCAGCTCTGAATCGGGACGGGGCTACACCTTC. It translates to CASSSESGRGYTF.